This T cell receptor beta chain originates from a study of T-cell memory formation after mild COVID-19. The CDR3 runs to 14 residues. Germline loops: CDR1 SEHNR, CDR2 FQNEAQ (reference sequence). J gave up 4 bases and V 3 bases, and 5 bases lay outside the gene matches. Notes on this clonotype: Its antigen is not identified.

Study-wide findings and caveats: Later expanders leaned CD4+, whereas day 15 to 85 contracting clones were balanced CD4/CD8. Largely, contracting CD4+ clones fell within CM and EM, and contracting CD8+ clones within EMRA. Cross-reactive memory appears to have joined, as suggested by some responding clones showing up in pre-infection memory.

The 5'RACE method, run with constant-segment primers, produced TCR alpha and TCR beta cDNA libraries (carrying sample barcodes and UMIs). TCRdb fed the 5' RACE reads into MiXCR, producing one record per CDR3 protein. Of around 510,000 distinct CDR3 sequences listed, about 20% are singletons. The sequence derives from an adult woman who had mild COVID-19 (a few samples of this study predate the infection). Cell type and time point are not known. Material for sequencing was PBMCs or a T cell subset sorted from them (not recorded which). The gene calls are TRBV7-9 and TRBJ1-2, with 7 bases fitting TRBD1. As DNA, the CDR3 is TGTGCCAGCAGCTTGCGATCAGGGGGCTATGGCTACACCTTC. It yields the protein CASSLRSGGYGYTF. Full variable domain (missing parts from reference TRBV7-9 and TRBJ1-2): DTGVSQNPRHKITKRGQNVTFRCDPISEHNRLYWYRQTLGQGPEFLTYFQNEAQLEKSRLLSDRFSAERPKGSFSTLEIQRTEQGDSAMYLCASSLRSGGYGYTFGSGTRLTVV.